Given below is one T cell receptor (beta chain) in context. Its matching antigen is unknown. Through template switching, a universal primer site was introduced, and the cDNA contained unique molecular identifiers. TCRdb recomputed calls from the 5' RACE reads with MiXCR, one row per CDR3 protein. The sample contains 450,000 to 600,000 distinct CDR3 sequences, approximately 20% of which appear only once. CDR3 size: 15 residues. Germline V lookup: CDR1 SGHRS, CDR2 YFSETQ. V was pared by 0 bases and J by 1 base, with 10 bases between. The data stem from a study of identical twins. Whole-study findings and limits: Out-of-frame alpha sequences shared between twins exhibited an excess of low generation probability. Instead of following the same donors, the conclusions were based on cross-sectional statistical analysis. Invariant MAIT and iNKT cells are populations that could partly confound zero-insertion analyses.

These data were also reused for a study on yellow fever vaccine responses in identical twins.

The specimen sequenced was CD4+ T cells sorted from blood. The sequence was obtained from a woman aged 18-29 years in good health. The chain joins TRBV5-1 to TRBJ1-1, with D perhaps TRBD1 (5 bases). The CDR3 bases are TGCGCCAGCAGCTTGGATCCAGGGAGGAACACTGAAGCTTTCTTT. Translation: CASSLDPGRNTEAFF. Together with reference TRBV5-1 and TRBJ1-1, the CDR3 gives the full variable domain: KAGVTQTPRYLIKTRGQQVTLSCSPISGHRSVSWYQQTPGQGLQFLFEYFSETQRNKGNFPGRFSGRQFSNSRSEMNVSTLELGDSALYLCASSLDPGRNTEAFFGQGTRLTVV.